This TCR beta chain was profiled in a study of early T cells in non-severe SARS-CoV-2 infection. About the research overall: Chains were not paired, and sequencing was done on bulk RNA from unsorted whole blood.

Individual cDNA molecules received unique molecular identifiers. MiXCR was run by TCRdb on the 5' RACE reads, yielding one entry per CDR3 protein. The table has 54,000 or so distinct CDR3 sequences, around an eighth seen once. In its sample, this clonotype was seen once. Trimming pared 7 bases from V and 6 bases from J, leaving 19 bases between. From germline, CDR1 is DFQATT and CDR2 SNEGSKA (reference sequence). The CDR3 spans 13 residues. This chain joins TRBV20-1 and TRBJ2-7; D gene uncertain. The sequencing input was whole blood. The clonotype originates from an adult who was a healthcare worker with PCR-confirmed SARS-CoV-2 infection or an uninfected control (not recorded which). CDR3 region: CSVMNRLRLEQYF. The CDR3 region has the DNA TGCAGTGTCATGAACCGCCTCCGGCTCGAGCAGTACTTC.